Listed below are T cell receptor beta chains from one sample, sequenced in a study of T cells in localized non-small cell lung cancer. Sequencing was performed with immunoSEQ multiplex PCR; in TCRdb, only in-frame clones are kept and a portion is missing. This table has about 47,000 clones, 86% appearing once. This material consisted of PBMCs, taken before any cancer treatment. The receptor set was obtained from a man aged 35 to 69 with stage II lung adenocarcinoma. CDR3s include the opening cysteine and the closing phenylalanine or tryptophan. Each record gives: clone size, D gene, V gene, J gene, CDR3 DNA, CDR3 protein. The D gene is left open where the match is weak. Rows may omit the clone size; those that give it use once, few, many or a size class.

.	.	TRBV5-1	TRBJ1-6	TGCGCCAGCAGCTTGACAGGGAGTAATTCACCCCTCCACTTT	CASSLTGSNSPLHF
.	.	TRBV30	TRBJ2-5	TGTGCCTGGAGCCCTAAAGAGACCCAGTACTTC	CAWSPKETQYF
.	TRBD1	TRBV7-3	TRBJ2-2	TGTGCCAGCAGTCCCAAGGGGACAGGGGTAGCCGGGGAGCTGTTTTTT	CASSPKGTGVAGELFF
.	TRBD2	TRBV6-1	TRBJ2-5	TGTGCCAGCAGTGAATTAGCGGGGGGGCTGCTGAGGGAGACCCAGTACTTC	CASSELAGGLLRETQYF
.	.	TRBV9	TRBJ2-2	TGTGCCAGCAGCGTAGGTACCGGGACCCAGGGCGGGGAGCTGTTTTTT	CASSVGTGTQGGELFF
.	.	TRBV6-6	TRBJ2-2	TGTGCCAGCCAATCGACTACCGGGGAGCTGTTTTTT	CASQSTTGELFF
.	TRBD1	TRBV7-2	TRBJ1-2	TGTGCCAGCAGCATTAGGGGGGGAGGGGGCTTTAACTATGGCTACACCTTC	CASSIRGGGGFNYGYTF
.	.	TRBV2	TRBJ2-5	TGTGCCAGCACACAGGCCAGGACCCAAGAGACCCAGTACTTC	CASTQARTQETQYF
medium-sized	TRBD1	TRBV5-1	TRBJ1-1	TGCGCCAGCAGCTTGGGAGGGGGCGGTAACACTGAAGCTTTCTTT	CASSLGGGGNTEAFF
.	.	TRBV6-1	TRBJ1-1	TGTGCCAGCAGTGAAAGGACCATTCCACAAGCTTTCTTT	CASSERTIPQAFF
once	.	TRBV9	TRBJ1-2	TGTGCCAGCAGCCCAGGGGAAGTCTATGGCTACACCTTC	CASSPGEVYGYTF
.	.	TRBV5-5	TRBJ2-7	TGTGCCAGCAGCGAGAGCCCCCGCCGGAGAGAGCAGTACTTC	CASSESPRRREQYF
.	.	TRBV7-8	TRBJ1-5	TGTGCCAGCAGCTTAGCCCCAGGGAATCAGCCCCAGCATTTT	CASSLAPGNQPQHF
.	.	TRBV9	TRBJ1-1	TGTGCCAGCAGCGGAGGGGAGGGCCGGGCGCCTGAAGCTTTCTTT	CASSGGEGRAPEAFF
.	TRBD1	TRBV7-3	TRBJ2-5	TGTGCCAGCAGCTTGGGGACAGGGAAGGGAGAGACCCAGTACTTC	CASSLGTGKGETQYF
.	.	TRBV5-1	TRBJ2-3	TGCGCCAGCAGCTTGGAAAAAGGCACAGATACGCAGTATTTT	CASSLEKGTDTQYF
once	.	TRBV9	TRBJ2-5	TGTGCCAGCACTCGGTCCCCCCAAGAGACCCAGTACTTC	CASTRSPQETQYF
once	.	TRBV18	TRBJ1-4	TGTGCCAGCTCACAGGGGAGAAGTAATGAAAAACTGTTTTTT	CASSQGRSNEKLFF
.	TRBD1	TRBV29-1	TRBJ1-2	TGCAGCGTCCTTCTGACAGGGTGGCATGGCTACACCTTC	CSVLLTGWHGYTF
.	.	TRBV28	TRBJ1-1	TGTGCCAGCAATCCAGGGATAGAGAACACTGAAGCTTTCTTT	CASNPGIENTEAFF
.	.	TRBV5-4	TRBJ2-3	TGTGCCATCCAGGACAGTTACACAGATACGCAGTATTTT	CAIQDSYTDTQYF
.	.	TRBV7-6	TRBJ1-4	TGTGCCAGCAGCTCGAGGGGTTATGAAAAACTGTTTTTT	CASSSRGYEKLFF
.	TRBD1	TRBV2	TRBJ1-2	TGTGCCAGCAGCCTCGGAGGGACAGAACTTATTGAAGGCTACACCTTC	CASSLGGTELIEGYTF
.	.	TRBV7-8	TRBJ2-5	TGTGCCAGCAGCCCAATTCGGGGGCGAGAGGCCCAGTACTTC	CASSPIRGREAQYF
.	.	TRBV30	TRBJ1-2	TGTGCCTGGAGTTACCGGACGGTGGGGTTGAGGGGCTACACCTTC	CAWSYRTVGLRGYTF
.	.	TRBV7-6	TRBJ2-3	TGTGCCAGCAGCCCCCGGTCCGCGACTATCACAGATACGCAGTATTTT	CASSPRSATITDTQYF
.	.	TRBV18	TRBJ1-3	TGTGCCAGCTCACCTACAGGGAACTCTGGAAACACCATATATTTT	CASSPTGNSGNTIYF
.	TRBD1	TRBV15	TRBJ1-5	TGTGCCACCAGCAAGGACAGGGGGAATCAGCCCCAGCATTTT	CATSKDRGNQPQHF
.	.	TRBV5-1	TRBJ2-2	TGCGCCAGCAGCTTTACAGGGAACACCGGGGAGCTGTTTTTT	CASSFTGNTGELFF
.	TRBD2	TRBV19	TRBJ2-6	TGTGCCAGTAGTACGGGGACTAGCGGGGGGTACTCTGGGGCCAACGTCCTGACTTTC	CASSTGTSGGYSGANVLTF
.	.	TRBV5-1	TRBJ1-1	TGCGCCAGCAGTTCATTGTTCCCGCTTACCATGAACACTGAAGCTTTCTTT	CASSSLFPLTMNTEAFF
.	.	TRBV28	TRBJ2-2	TGTGCCAGCAGTTTCGGGACCGGGGAGCTGTTTTTT	CASSFGTGELFF
.	.	TRBV6-5	TRBJ2-5	TGTGCCAGCAGCCCCGCGAGGGGTGAGGAGACCCAGTACTTC	CASSPARGEETQYF
.	.	TRBV5-1	TRBJ2-5	TGCGCCAGCAATAGCGGAGAATACCAAGAGACCCAGTACTTC	CASNSGEYQETQYF
.	TRBD2	TRBV2	TRBJ2-7	TGTGCCAGCAGTGAGAAGCGGGGGGGGTCCTACGAGCAGTACTTC	CASSEKRGGSYEQYF
.	.	TRBV6-1	TRBJ1-3	TGTGCCAGCAGCACCGGGAGGGGGACCGGAAACACCATATATTTT	CASSTGRGTGNTIYF
.	.	TRBV4-1	TRBJ1-5	TGCGCCAGCAGCCAAAATTTCGACGGGGTCTTGGGTAGCAATCAGCCCCAGCATTTT	CASSQNFDGVLGSNQPQHF
.	.	TRBV19	TRBJ2-5	TGTGCCAGTAGTGCGGGCGGGGCAGAGACCCAGTACTTC	CASSAGGAETQYF
.	TRBD1	TRBV5-1	TRBJ1-2	TGCGCCAGCAGCCGGGACAGAGACTATGGCTACACCTTC	CASSRDRDYGYTF
.	TRBD1	TRBV18	TRBJ2-7	TGTGCCAGCTCACCACAACGAATAGGACAGGGTTCCTACGAGCAGTACTTC	CASSPQRIGQGSYEQYF
.	.	TRBV5-1	TRBJ1-1	TGCGCCAGCCGGCAAGCCTTGAACACTGAAGCTTTCTTT	CASRQALNTEAFF
.	.	TRBV5-4	TRBJ1-6	TGTGCCAGCAGCTTGGGTCTGCAGGGCGCAAATTCACCCCTCCACTTT	CASSLGLQGANSPLHF
.	.	TRBV12-2	TRBJ1-5	TGTGCAAGTCGCTTAGAGTTGGACAGGGGCCTCTATAGCAATCAGCCCCAGCATTTT	CASRLELDRGLYSNQPQHF
.	.	TRBV11-2	TRBJ1-1	TGTGCCAGCAGCGTTAGCTCTGGGAACACTGAAGCTTTCTTT	CASSVSSGNTEAFF
.	TRBD1	TRBV5-4	TRBJ2-5	TGTGCCAGCAGCCCAGATACATTGGGACAGGGGGCCGGTGAGACCCAGTACTTC	CASSPDTLGQGAGETQYF
.	.	TRBV11-1	TRBJ1-1	TGTGCCAGCAGCTTAGGGGCAGGGACTGAAGCTTTCTTT	CASSLGAGTEAFF
once	TRBD1	TRBV19	TRBJ1-4	TGTGCCAGTAGTACAACGGACAGGGGGCAATTCGATGAAAAACTGTTTTTT	CASSTTDRGQFDEKLFF
.	TRBD1	TRBV14	TRBJ2-3	TGTGCCAGCAGCCCCGGACAGGGGCTCGGGGATACGCAGTATTTT	CASSPGQGLGDTQYF
.	TRBD1	TRBV5-6	TRBJ2-2	TGTGCCAGCAGCTTGGTTAAACGTGCGCTCAGGGGGCGGGCCGGGGAGCTGTTTTTT	CASSLVKRALRGRAGELFF
once	.	TRBV29-1	TRBJ1-2	TGCAGCGTTGTAGCGGGGGGCTATGGCTACACCTTC	CSVVAGGYGYTF
few	TRBD1	TRBV11-1	TRBJ1-1	TGTGCCAGCAGCAGAACTCCAGGGGGCATCGGGACTGAAGCTTTCTTT	CASSRTPGGIGTEAFF
.	TRBD1	TRBV5-1	TRBJ1-6	TGCGCCAGCAGCTTGGCGGGACAGAATTCACCCCTCCACTTT	CASSLAGQNSPLHF
.	.	TRBV11-2	TRBJ1-4	TGTGCCAGCAGCTTAGTGACAGAAGTTAATGAAAAACTGTTTTTT	CASSLVTEVNEKLFF